The 11 T cell receptor beta chains listed next were all sequenced from one sample in a study of cytomegalovirus exposure and HLA in healthy donors. TCRdb's table, derived via immunoSEQ multiplex PCR, lists solely in-frame clones and lacks some. In the table there are fewer than 200,000 clones, 85% of which are singletons. The sequencing sample was made of PBMCs. The receptors come from a man younger than 30 in good health and CMV-seropositive.

This clone was counted between two and nine times. In DNA, the CDR3 is TGTGCCAGCAGTGAGTGGCAGGGGCTCGAAAAACTGTTTTTT. Its translation: CASSEWQGLEKLFF. The J gene is TRBJ1-4, the V gene TRBV2; TRBD1 might be the D (6 bases). From germline, CDR1 is SNHLY and CDR2 FYNNEI. The CDR3 length is 14 residues. V lost 3 bases and J 8 bases, leaving 13 bases between the germline ends.

The chain employs TRBV15 and TRBJ1-1, with a tentative D call TRBD1 (6 bases). This CDR3 region has 15 residues. Between the trimmed V and J ends, which lost 0 bases and 1 base, there was a span of 9 bases. Germline V gene sequence: CDR1 LNHNV, CDR2 YYDKDF (reference sequence). CDR3 sequence: CATSREGGPNTEAFF. The CDR3 DNA is TGTGCCACCAGCAGAGAGGGGGGGCCGAACACTGAAGCTTTCTTT.

This chain joins TRBV10-3 and TRBJ2-5; D gene uncertain. CDR1 is ENHRY and CDR2 is SYGVKD in the germline V gene. This CDR3 is built from 12 residues. Deletions cut 6 bases from V and 0 bases from J, with 5 bases between. This chain's CDR3 is CAIRPDQETQYF. CDR3 coding DNA: TGTGCCATCAGACCGGACCAAGAGACCCAGTACTTC.

The V call is TRBV7-9, the J call TRBJ2-7; 7 bases fit TRBD1. Germline V gene data show CDR1 as SEHNR and CDR2 as FQNEAQ (reference sequence). J gave up 0 bases and V 1 base, and 3 bases lay outside the gene matches. CDR3 size: 15 residues. The CDR3, as DNA: TGTGCCAGCAGCTTAGGACAGGGTGGCTCCTACGAGCAGTACTTC. Its translation: CASSLGQGGSYEQYF.

This clone came up once. The CDR3 loop reads CASSFYRGGMNTEAFF. In nucleotides, the CDR3 is TGTGCCAGCAGTTTCTACAGGGGGGGAATGAACACTGAAGCTTTCTTT. J is TRBJ1-1 and V is TRBV6-6, with 8 bases aligning to TRBD1. Germline CDR1 and CDR2: MNHNY and SVGAGI (reference sequence). V shed 4 bases, J shed 0 bases, and the junction held 7 bases outside the gene matches. The CDR3 extends over 16 amino acids.

This clone was counted a single time. Other DNA sequences within the sample encode an identical CDR3. The V gene is TRBV5-6, the J gene TRBJ2-5; 8 nucleotides align to TRBD1. This CDR3 contains 15 residues. Germline V gene data show CDR1 as SGHDT and CDR2 as YYEEEE. With V trimmed by 4 bases and J by 4 bases, 9 bases remained unmatched. The CDR3 loop is CASSLWTGSRETQYF. DNA of the CDR3: TGTGCCAGCAGCCTCTGGACAGGGAGTAGAGAGACCCAGTACTTC.

In its sample, this clone was seen a few times. The rearrangement uses TRBV7-9 and TRBJ1-2; D unresolved. Germline V gene lookup returns CDR1 SEHNR and CDR2 FQNEAQ (reference sequence). V shed 2 bases and J shed 7 bases, with 23 bases lying between them. This CDR3 has 17 amino acids. The CDR3 DNA reads as TGTGCCAGCAGCTTACAGACCGCCGGACGGGGTAAAAGTGGCTACACCTTC. This sequence encodes CASSLQTAGRGKSGYTF.

This clone occurred once. V gene TRBV15 combines with J gene TRBJ2-5; D is possibly TRBD2 (6 bases). Trimming shortened V by 3 bases and J by 1 base, and 6 bases separated the two germline ends. This CDR3 contains 13 residues. Germline lookup yields CDR1 LNHNV and CDR2 YYDKDF (reference sequence). Here the CDR3 DNA reads TGTGCCACCAGCAGGGAGGGCCAAGAGACCCAGTACTTC. Its translation is CATSREGQETQYF.

This rearrangement joins TRBV9 to TRBJ2-1; D perhaps matches TRBD2 (5 bases). Trimming cost V 1 base and J 8 bases, with 13 bases left between them. The germline CDR1 and CDR2 sequences are SGDLS and YYNGEE. This CDR3 is built from 14 residues. The DNA for the CDR3 is TGTGCCAGCAGCGTACGGGCCGGGAATGATGAGCAGTTCTTC. It encodes CASSVRAGNDEQFF.

The chain has TRBV2 and TRBJ1-5, with D uncertain. Germline V gene lookup returns CDR1 SNHLY and CDR2 FYNNEI. CDR3 length: 16 amino acids. Trimming cost V 2 bases and J 4 bases, with 15 bases left between them. This CDR3 is CASSERATSGNQPQHF. In DNA, the CDR3 is TGTGCCAGCAGTGAACGGGCCACGTCGGGGAATCAGCCCCAGCATTTT. Looking up the rest from reference TRBV2 and TRBJ1-5 gives the full variable domain: EPEVTQTPSHQVTQMGQEVILRCVPISNHLYFYWYRQILGQKVEFLVSFYNNEISEKSEIFDDQFSVERPDGSNFTLKIRSTKLEDSAMYFCASSERATSGNQPQHFGDGTRLSIL.

The chain carries TRBV2 and TRBJ2-7; TRBD2 aligns across 12 bases. V lost 0 bases and J lost 1; bases outside the gene matches: 7. From germline, CDR1 is SNHLY and CDR2 FYNNEI. This CDR3 is built from 18 residues. The CDR3 spells CASSEAQGLAGFSYEQYF. CDR3 nucleotide sequence: TGTGCCAGCAGTGAAGCGCAAGGACTAGCGGGGTTTTCCTACGAGCAGTACTTC. The full variable domain, rest sourced from reference TRBV2 and TRBJ2-7, is EPEVTQTPSHQVTQMGQEVILRCVPISNHLYFYWYRQILGQKVEFLVSFYNNEISEKSEIFDDQFSVERPDGSNFTLKIRSTKLEDSAMYFCASSEAQGLAGFSYEQYFGPGTRLTVT.